One and the same sample provided the 25 T cell receptor beta chains below, sequenced in a study of shared T cell receptors in the human thymus. Sequencing used immunoSEQ multiplex PCR; TCRdb keeps in-frame clones, though not all of them. The sample carries hundreds of thousands of clones, approximately 95% recorded once. The specimen was thymocytes. All receptors derive from a human donor.

The V and J genes are TRBV20-1 and TRBJ2-7; TRBD1 matches 7 bases. Unmatched junction bases numbered 3, after V lost 7 bases and J lost 3 bases. This CDR3 has 11 residues. CDR1 is DFQATT, CDR2 SNEGSKA, per germline (reference sequence). The CDR3 DNA follows: TGCAGTGGAGACAGGGACTACGAGCAGTACTTC. Residues: CSGDRDYEQYF.

The chain joins TRBV30 to TRBJ2-3; 9 bases are shared with TRBD2. Germline V CDR1 and CDR2: GTSNPN, SVGIG (reference sequence). V lost 2 bases to trimming and J lost 6 bases; unmatched junction nucleotides: 9. This CDR3 has 15 residues. DNA for the CDR3: TGTGCCTGGAGTAGGGTAGCGGGAGTCACTGATACGCAGTATTTT. It translates to CAWSRVAGVTDTQYF.

CDR3 in amino acids: CASSLPRRGVYEQYF. The DNA of the CDR3 is TGTGCCAGCAGTTTACCCCGTCGGGGGGTCTACGAGCAGTACTTC. The rearrangement links TRBV27 to TRBJ2-7, with 7 nucleotides matching TRBD2. CDR3 length equals 15 residues. The germline gives CDR1 MNHEY, CDR2 SMNVEV (reference sequence). V trimming: 2 bases; J trimming: 3 bases; junction bases outside the gene matches: 7.

In DNA, the CDR3 is TGCGCCAGCAGCCAAGTGGATCGTAGGCGGGAGCCCGGGGAGCTGTTTTTT. This encodes CASSQVDRRREPGELFF. The gene calls are TRBV4-3 and TRBJ2-2; 7 bases align to TRBD2. This CDR3 is built from 17 residues. CDR1 and CDR2 from the germline V gene are LGHNA and YSLEER. V lost 1 base, J lost 6 bases, and 11 bases stayed unmatched.

The chain is built from TRBV2 and TRBJ1-2; D is undetermined. Germline lookup yields CDR1 SNHLY and CDR2 FYNNEI. V gave up 2 bases and J gave up 3 bases, with 13 bases separating them. The CDR3 has 15 amino acids. The CDR3 loop is CASSERSVRDYGYTF. The CDR3 DNA sequence: TGTGCCAGCAGTGAAAGATCGGTCAGAGACTATGGCTACACCTTC.

The J gene is TRBJ2-1, the V gene TRBV7-6; tentatively, D is TRBD2 (6 bases). Germline CDR1 reads SGHVS; CDR2 reads FNYEAQ. This CDR3 is built from 15 residues. The V gene lost 3 bases and the J gene lost 1 base, with 10 bases spanning the gap. CDR3 coding DNA: TGTGCCAGCAGCTTCGGAGGGTGGTCCTACAATGAGCAGTTCTTC. Translated, it gives CASSFGGWSYNEQFF. Full variable domain (outside the CDR3, taken from reference TRBV7-6 and TRBJ2-1): GAGVSQSPRYKVTKRGQDVALRCDPISGHVSLYWYRQALGQGPEFLTYFNYEAQQDKSGLPNDRFSAERPEGSISTLTIQRTEQRDSAMYRCASSFGGWSYNEQFFGPGTRLTVL.

The chain uses TRBV9 and TRBJ1-1; tentatively, D is TRBD1 (6 bases). V lost 3 bases to trimming and J lost 6 bases, with 18 bases between them. The CDR3 has 15 amino acids. Germline V gene data show CDR1 as SGDLS and CDR2 as YYNGEE. This chain's CDR3 is CASSAATGWGAEAFF. CDR3 in DNA: TGTGCCAGCAGCGCGGCGACAGGCTGGGGGGCTGAAGCTTTCTTT.

This chain links TRBV7-9 with TRBJ1-3; 12 bases are a match to TRBD1. CDR3 size: 19 residues. Germline V gene lookup returns CDR1 SEHNR and CDR2 FQNEAQ (reference sequence). Trimming at V came to 2 bases and at J to 4 bases, leaving 12 bases not matched to a gene. The CDR3 reads CASSLLVPGQGAKGNTIYF. The CDR3 DNA is TGTGCCAGCAGCTTACTTGTCCCGGGACAGGGGGCGAAGGGAAACACCATATATTTT.

The chain is built from TRBV11-1 and TRBJ2-1; D unclear. Germline V gives CDR1 SGHAT, CDR2 FQDESV (reference sequence). V lost 1 base and J lost 7, with 2 bases in between. This CDR3 is 11 amino acids long. The chain's CDR3 is CASSLENEQFF. The CDR3 nucleotides read TGTGCCAGCAGCTTAGAAAATGAGCAGTTCTTC.

This clone occurred a few times. The chain carries TRBV6-1 and TRBJ2-2, with 7 bases aligning to TRBD1. Trimming took 7 bases from V and 0 from J; bases not matched to a gene: 5. CDR3 size: 15 residues. Germline CDR1 MNHNS, CDR2 SASEGT. The CDR3 DNA is TGTGCCAGCACTGGGGACAGCCCGAACACCGGGGAGCTGTTTTTT. This encodes CASTGDSPNTGELFF.

V usage is TRBV5-6 and J usage is TRBJ2-3; TRBD2 might be the D (5 bases). The germline V gene has CDR1 SGHDT and CDR2 YYEEEE. Trimming pared 0 bases from V and 3 bases from J, leaving 8 bases between. This CDR3 contains 14 residues. This chain's CDR3 is CASSLVTGTDTQYF. CDR3 DNA: TGTGCCAGCAGCTTGGTAACGGGAACAGATACGCAGTATTTT.

The V call is TRBV5-1, the J call TRBJ1-4, with 8 bases identical to TRBD1. The CDR3 loop spans 17 amino acids. With 4 bases clipped from V and 8 bases from J, the junction kept 16 bases outside the gene matches. CDR1 and CDR2 (germline): SGHRS, YFSETQ. The CDR3 coding sequence is TGCGCCAGCAGCCCGGGACAGGCCCGAACTGGAGCCGAAAAACTGTTTTTT. This gives the protein CASSPGQARTGAEKLFF.

The chain links TRBV5-5 to TRBJ2-5; D remains ambiguous. CDR3 length equals 17 residues. Germline V gene data show CDR1 as SGHKS and CDR2 as YYEKEE (reference sequence). V gave up 1 base and J gave up 7 bases, with 23 bases separating them. The CDR3 spells CASSLFSSRQSLGTQYF. The CDR3 DNA reads TGTGCCAGCAGCTTGTTCTCTAGTCGTCAATCCTTAGGGACCCAGTACTTC.

This chain connects TRBV27 to TRBJ2-7; TRBD1 is a possible D gene (6 bases). Looked up from germline, CDR1 is MNHEY and CDR2 is SMNVEV (reference sequence). The CDR3 covers 13 residues. Trimming pared 5 bases from V and 2 bases from J, leaving 10 bases between. The CDR3, as DNA: TGTGCCAGCAGTAGGACAGATCCCTACGAGCAGTACTTC. Translating gives CASSRTDPYEQYF.

In its sample, this clone was seen once. The J gene is TRBJ2-1, the V gene TRBV5-1; TRBD2 is a possible D gene (5 bases). Germline loops: CDR1 SGHRS, CDR2 YFSETQ. V was pared by 0 bases and J by 1 base, with 8 bases between. This CDR3 region has 15 residues. The chain's CDR3 is CASSLATNSYNEQFF. The CDR3, as DNA: TGCGCCAGCAGCTTGGCGACTAATTCCTACAATGAGCAGTTCTTC.

This chain uses TRBV28 with TRBJ2-2; 9 bases map to TRBD2. The CDR3 length is 18 residues. Per the germline V gene, CDR1 is MDHEN and CDR2 is SYDVKM. Losses at the gene ends were 4 bases for V and 2 bases for J; bases not matched to a gene: 11. CDR3 in amino acids: CASSCLAGPHKNTGELFF. As DNA, the CDR3 is TGTGCCAGCAGTTGTCTAGCGGGACCCCATAAAAACACCGGGGAGCTGTTTTTT. Full variable domain (remainder filled in from reference TRBV28 and TRBJ2-2): DVKVTQSSRYLVKRTGEKVFLECVQDMDHENMFWYRQDPGLGLRLIYFSYDVKMKEKGDIPEGYSVSREKKERFSLILESASTNQTSMYLCASSCLAGPHKNTGELFFGEGSRLTVL.

This chain connects TRBV4-1 to TRBJ2-1, with 12 bases lining up with TRBD2. Germline V gene data show CDR1 as MGHRA and CDR2 as YSYEKL. The CDR3 length is 17 residues. The ends lost 5 bases at V and 3 bases at J; junction bases unmatched: 8. In DNA form, the CDR3 reads TGCGCCAGCAGCGCATATTCGACTAGCGGGAGCTACAATGAGCAGTTCTTC. It yields the protein CASSAYSTSGSYNEQFF.

The CDR3: CASLPSNTEAFF. Written as DNA, the CDR3 is TGTGCCAGCCTTCCGTCGAACACTGAAGCTTTCTTT. The rearrangement joins TRBV6-1 to TRBJ1-1; no clear D gene. CDR1 and CDR2 (germline): MNHNS, SASEGT. This CDR3 region has 12 residues. The V and J ends lost 8 bases and 1 base respectively, with 8 bases between them.

The V call is TRBV15, the J call TRBJ1-1; D not resolved. This CDR3 comprises 15 residues. Trimming removed 0 bases from V and 2 bases from J, with 10 bases in between. Germline V CDR1 and CDR2: LNHNV, YYDKDF (reference sequence). The CDR3 reads CATSRDVQRNTEAFF. The DNA for the CDR3 is TGTGCCACCAGCAGAGATGTACAGAGAAACACTGAAGCTTTCTTT.

The V call is TRBV7-6, the J call TRBJ2-7; perhaps TRBD2 as D (6 bases). The V gene's germline CDR1 is SGHVS and CDR2 FNYEAQ. V lost 7 bases to trimming and J lost 3 bases, with 16 bases between them. The CDR3 extends over 14 amino acids. Written as DNA, the CDR3 is TGTGCCAGCACCCCGGGACTGGCCTACTACGAGCAGTACTTC. This codes for CASTPGLAYYEQYF.

The V gene is TRBV28, the J gene TRBJ2-7; 8 bases are a match to TRBD2. The J segment lost 5 bases and the V segment lost 5 bases, leaving 14 bases of the junction unmatched. There are 16 residues in the CDR3. Germline CDR1 MDHEN, CDR2 SYDVKM. CDR3 amino acids: CASSLPIWREDHEQYF. In DNA form, the CDR3 reads TGTGCCAGCAGTCTCCCGATTTGGCGGGAGGATCACGAGCAGTACTTC.

The CDR3 reads CASSQDQSRGVNTEAFF. The CDR3 coding sequence is TGTGCCAGCAGCCAAGATCAGAGTCGCGGGGTGAACACTGAAGCTTTCTTT. The chain employs TRBV14 and TRBJ1-1; D not certain. With 0 bases removed from V and 0 bases from J, the gap between germline ends came to 14 bases. Germline CDR1 is SGHDN and CDR2 is FVKESK. This CDR3 contains 17 residues.

The chain links TRBV11-2 to TRBJ2-7; TRBD2 agrees at 15 bases. Per the germline V gene, CDR1 is SGHAT and CDR2 is FQNNGV. Trimming at V came to 4 bases and at J to 3 bases, leaving 13 bases not matched to a gene. CDR3 length: 19 residues. This chain's CDR3 is CASSSPGLAGGHKCYEQYF. The CDR3 DNA reads as TGTGCCAGCAGCTCACCGGGACTAGCGGGAGGACATAAATGCTACGAGCAGTACTTC.

The chain recombines TRBV5-1 with TRBJ2-7; 7 bases fit TRBD1. Germline V lookup: CDR1 SGHRS, CDR2 YFSETQ. The V gene end was trimmed by 7 bases and the J gene end by 9 bases; junction bases not matched to a gene: 10. The CDR3 covers 12 residues. CDR3 bases: TGCGCCAGCTCGAAGGGGGCCGGTGGGCAGTACTTC. Translating gives CASSKGAGGQYF.

The chain recombines TRBV30 with TRBJ1-5, with D unclear. The length of the CDR3 is 13 residues. Deletions cut 3 bases from V and 2 bases from J, with 8 bases between. Germline CDR1 reads GTSNPN; CDR2 reads SVGIG (reference sequence). In nucleotides, the CDR3 is TGTGCCTGGAGGGGTAGTGGCAATCAGCCCCAGCATTTT. Amino acids: CAWRGSGNQPQHF.